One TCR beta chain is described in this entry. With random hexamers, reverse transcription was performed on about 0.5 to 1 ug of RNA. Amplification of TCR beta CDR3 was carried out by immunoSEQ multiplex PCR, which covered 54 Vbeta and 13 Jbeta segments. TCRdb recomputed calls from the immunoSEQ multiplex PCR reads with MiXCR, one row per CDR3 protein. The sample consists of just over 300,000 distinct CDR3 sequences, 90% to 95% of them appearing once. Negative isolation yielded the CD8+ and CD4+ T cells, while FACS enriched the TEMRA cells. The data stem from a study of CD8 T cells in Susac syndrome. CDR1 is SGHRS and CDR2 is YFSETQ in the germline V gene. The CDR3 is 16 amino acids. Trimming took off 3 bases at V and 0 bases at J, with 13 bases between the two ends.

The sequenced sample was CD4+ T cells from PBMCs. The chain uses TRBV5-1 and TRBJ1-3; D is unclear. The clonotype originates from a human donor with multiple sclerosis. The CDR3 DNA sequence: TGCGCCAGCAGCTCCTGGACCGAGAGCTCTGGAAACACCATATATTTT. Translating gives CASSSWTESSGNTIYF.